A single sample gave rise to the 32 T cell receptor beta chains below, sequenced in a study of Ad26.COV2.S vaccination and SARS-CoV-2 variants. Some clones are missing from TCRdb's copy, which holds only in-frame ones; the method was immunoSEQ multiplex PCR. The table has 300,000 to 400,000 clones, just over 90% seen once. The sequenced sample was peripheral blood, obtained after recovery from COVID-19. The receptors were sampled from a human donor who had recovered from COVID-19.

The gene calls are TRBV27 and TRBJ1-2, with 8 bases fitting TRBD1. The J segment lost 4 bases and the V segment lost 5 bases, leaving 12 bases of the junction unmatched. The V gene's germline CDR1 is MNHEY and CDR2 SMNVEV (reference sequence). This CDR3 region has 16 residues. CDR3 coding DNA: TGTGCCAGCAGTCCATCTGGGGCAGGGGGCTTCTATGGCTACACCTTC. Amino acids: CASSPSGAGGFYGYTF.

Only one count was recorded for this clone. J is TRBJ2-3 and V is TRBV5-1; D perhaps matches TRBD2 (5 bases). Trimming removed 0 bases at V and 0 bases at J, with 11 bases between. The CDR3 contains 16 residues. Germline loops: CDR1 SGHRS, CDR2 YFSETQ. In DNA form, the CDR3 reads TGCGCCAGCAGCTTGGCCGGGATAGCTAGCACAGATACGCAGTATTTT. Its translation: CASSLAGIASTDTQYF. The full variable domain, completed using reference TRBV5-1 and TRBJ2-3, is KAGVTQTPRYLIKTRGQQVTLSCSPISGHRSVSWYQQTPGQGLQFLFEYFSETQRNKGNFPGRFSGRQFSNSRSEMNVSTLELGDSALYLCASSLAGIASTDTQYFGPGTRLTVL.

The rearrangement uses TRBV5-8 and TRBJ2-1; 8 nucleotides match TRBD1. Trimming cost V 1 base and J 3 bases; bases outside gene matches: 9. Germline values: CDR1 SGHTS, CDR2 YDEGEE. The CDR3 consists of 17 residues. The CDR3 sequence is CASSLRTGGFYYNEQFF. The DNA for the CDR3 is TGTGCCAGCAGCTTGAGAACAGGGGGTTTCTACTACAATGAGCAGTTCTTC.

V gene TRBV6-5 combines with J gene TRBJ2-7; 7 positions agree with TRBD2. The germline CDR1 and CDR2 sequences are MNHEY and SVGAGI. The CDR3 has 15 amino acids. The V gene end was trimmed by 4 bases and the J gene end by 0 bases; junction bases not matched to a gene: 6. CDR3 sequence reads: CASSSYSGVSYEQYF. The DNA of the CDR3 is TGTGCCAGCAGTTCGTACAGCGGGGTCTCCTACGAGCAGTACTTC.

The J gene is TRBJ2-3, the V gene TRBV4-1; 14 bases are a match to TRBD2. Germline V lookup: CDR1 MGHRA, CDR2 YSYEKL. The CDR3 is 17 residues long. V lost 5 bases, J lost 5 bases, and 9 bases stayed unmatched. CDR3 in amino acids: CASSYKTSGGAGDTQYF. CDR3 nucleotides: TGCGCCAGCAGCTACAAGACTAGCGGGGGGGCCGGAGATACGCAGTATTTT.

The chain employs TRBV27 and TRBJ2-1, with a possible D match to TRBD1 (5 bases). This CDR3 contains 12 residues. The germline V and J ends were trimmed by 5 bases and 7 bases, with 9 bases remaining between them. Germline loops: CDR1 MNHEY, CDR2 SMNVEV (reference sequence). The CDR3 DNA reads TGTGCCAGCAGTAGCAGGGTTAATGAGCAGTTCTTC. Its protein product is CASSSRVNEQFF.

The chain links TRBV20-1 to TRBJ1-5; maybe TRBD1 (5 bases). The CDR3 spans 15 residues. V was shortened by 3 bases and J by 0 bases, with 12 bases between the two germline ends. Germline V gene sequence: CDR1 DFQATT, CDR2 SNEGSKA (reference sequence). The CDR3 here is CSASRAGYSNQPQHF. The CDR3 coding sequence is TGCAGTGCTAGTCGAGCAGGGTATAGCAATCAGCCCCAGCATTTT.

This clone showed up just once. The V gene is TRBV7-7, the J gene TRBJ1-1; no clear D. Trimming took 3 bases from V and 2 from J, leaving 7 bases between them. This CDR3 region has 13 residues. Germline V CDR1 and CDR2: SSHAT, FNYEAQ (reference sequence). In DNA form, the CDR3 reads TGTGCCAGCAGCTTGGGGATAAACACTGAAGCTTTCTTT. It codes for CASSLGINTEAFF.

J is TRBJ2-5 and V is TRBV5-1, with 11 bases that match TRBD2. Germline CDR1 reads SGHRS; CDR2 reads YFSETQ. The CDR3 extends over 16 amino acids. Trimming took 2 bases from V and 7 from J; bases not matched to a gene: 10. This chain's CDR3 is CASSFTSGGMRGTQYF. The CDR3 region has the DNA TGCGCCAGCAGCTTCACTAGCGGGGGTATGAGAGGGACCCAGTACTTC.

V usage is TRBV6-5 and J usage is TRBJ2-1; D might be TRBD2 (5 bases). CDR3 size: 14 residues. From germline, CDR1 is MNHEY and CDR2 SVGAGI. V dropped 2 bases and J dropped 4 bases, with 9 bases sitting between them. CDR3 protein: CASSYMRVYNEQFF. As DNA, the CDR3 is TGTGCCAGCAGTTACATGAGGGTGTACAATGAGCAGTTCTTC.

The count of this clone is one. The rearrangement uses TRBV2 and TRBJ1-3; D not resolved. The CDR3 consists of 14 residues. The germline V gene has CDR1 SNHLY and CDR2 FYNNEI. V was pared by 6 bases and J by 0 bases, with 9 bases between. The CDR3 loop reads CASRRILSGNTIYF. The DNA for the CDR3 is TGTGCCAGCAGAAGGATACTCTCTGGAAACACCATATATTTT.

CDR3 sequence: CAISDPGQAYGYTF. CDR3 nucleotide sequence: TGTGCCATCAGTGATCCGGGACAAGCCTATGGCTACACCTTC. The rearrangement joins TRBV10-3 to TRBJ1-2, with D perhaps matching TRBD1 (6 bases). V was pared by 3 bases and J by 4 bases, with 12 bases between. Looked up from germline, CDR1 is ENHRY and CDR2 is SYGVKD. The CDR3 extends over 14 amino acids.

The V gene is TRBV27, the J gene TRBJ1-2; 12 bases are shared with TRBD1. J gave up 5 bases and V 2 bases, and 9 bases lay outside the gene matches. CDR3 size: 17 residues. Germline V gene sequence: CDR1 MNHEY, CDR2 SMNVEV (reference sequence). In DNA, the CDR3 is TGTGCCAGCAGTTTAGTGGGACAGGGGGCATTCGGGTATGGCTACACCTTC. This sequence encodes CASSLVGQGAFGYGYTF.

The V and J genes are TRBV7-9 and TRBJ1-2; 10 nucleotides agree with TRBD1. Germline loops: CDR1 SEHNR, CDR2 FQNEAQ (reference sequence). J lost 8 bases, V lost 5 bases, and 11 bases had no gene match. The CDR3 runs to 15 residues. The CDR3 DNA reads as TGTGCCAGCAGCACTGGGACAGGGGCGGAGAAAGGCTACACCTTC. As protein: CASSTGTGAEKGYTF.

V is TRBV5-6 and J is TRBJ1-2; 7 bases are shared with TRBD1. CDR3 length: 13 amino acids. Looked up from germline, CDR1 is SGHDT and CDR2 is YYEEEE. The J segment lost 5 bases and the V segment lost 4 bases, leaving 5 bases of the junction unmatched. In DNA, the CDR3 is TGTGCCAGCAGCCAGGGACAGTGGTATGGCTACACCTTC. This gives the protein CASSQGQWYGYTF. The whole variable domain, remainder taken from reference TRBV5-6 and TRBJ1-2, is DAGVTQSPTHLIKTRGQQVTLRCSPKSGHDTVSWYQQALGQGPQFIFQYYEEEERQRGNFPDRFSGHQFPNYSSELNVNALLLGDSALYLCASSQGQWYGYTFGSGTRLTVV.

The chain carries TRBV27 and TRBJ2-7; D tentatively reads TRBD1 or TRBD2 (5 bases each). This CDR3 is built from 15 residues. The ends were cut back, 5 bases at V and 0 bases at J, with 14 bases in the middle. Germline CDR1 is MNHEY and CDR2 is SMNVEV (reference sequence). CDR3 amino acids: CASSQSGASSYEQYF. CDR3 nucleotides: TGTGCCAGCAGTCAGTCCGGGGCCTCCTCCTACGAGCAGTACTTC.

V gene TRBV10-2 combines with J gene TRBJ2-5, with D tentatively TRBD1 or TRBD2 (5 bases each). V gave up 4 bases and J gave up 3 bases, with 9 bases separating them. The CDR3 sequence is 13 residues long. Germline CDR1 and CDR2: WSHSY and SAAADI. CDR3 region: CASSAGRKETQYF. The CDR3 coding sequence is TGCGCCAGCAGTGCGGGACGGAAAGAGACCCAGTACTTC.

The chain has TRBV3-1 (or the pseudogene TRBV3-2) and TRBJ2-3; D call uncertain. CDR3 length equals 14 residues. Germline CDR1 is LGHDT and CDR2 is YNNKEL (reference sequence). V lost 2 bases and J 4 bases, leaving 10 bases between the germline ends. The CDR3 loop reads CASSQFGSADTQYF. DNA for the CDR3: TGTGCCAGCAGCCAATTTGGCTCTGCAGATACGCAGTATTTT.

The chain employs TRBV12-3 or TRBV12-4 and TRBJ1-2, with D possibly being TRBD1 (5 bases). Trimming removed 6 bases from V and 4 bases from J, with 9 bases in between. The CDR3 contains 12 residues. CDR3 nucleotide sequence: TGTGCCAGCAGAAGACAGCCCTATGGCTACACCTTC. Protein product: CASRRQPYGYTF.

The chain carries TRBV3-1 (or the pseudogene TRBV3-2) and TRBJ2-2; no definite D call. In germline, CDR1 is LGHDT, CDR2 YNNKEL (reference sequence). The CDR3 runs 16 residues. V lost 3 bases and J 4 bases, leaving 15 bases between the germline ends. CDR3 sequence (DNA): TGTGCCAGCAGCCATTACCTTACCTCCAGCACCGGGGAGCTGTTTTTT. It yields the protein CASSHYLTSSTGELFF.

V is TRBV11-3 and J is TRBJ2-3; D perhaps matches TRBD2 (7 bases). CDR1 is SGHNT, CDR2 YENEEA, per germline. V dropped 3 bases and J dropped 5 bases, with 9 bases sitting between them. The CDR3 totals 13 residues. The DNA for the CDR3 is TGTGCCAGCAGCTTCGGGGGGCAAGATACGCAGTATTTT. This gives the protein CASSFGGQDTQYF.

The genes are TRBV20-1 and TRBJ1-2, with D possibly being TRBD1 (6 bases). Trimming pared 3 bases from V and 4 bases from J, leaving 6 bases between. The germline V gene encodes CDR1 DFQATT and CDR2 SNEGSKA (reference sequence). This CDR3 is 11 amino acids long. CDR3 region: CSARDSYGYTF. The CDR3 DNA reads as TGCAGTGCTAGGGACAGCTATGGCTACACCTTC.

This chain links TRBV14 with TRBJ2-5; unclear D gene. CDR3 length: 13 amino acids. V was trimmed by 2 bases and J by 4 bases, leaving 8 bases between them. The germline CDR1 and CDR2 sequences are SGHDN and FVKESK. The CDR3 DNA reads as TGTGCCAGCAGCCAAAACCAGCTAGAGACCCAGTACTTC. This encodes CASSQNQLETQYF.

The genes are TRBV9 and TRBJ1-2, with D unclear. The germline V gene encodes CDR1 SGDLS and CDR2 YYNGEE. V was clipped by 0 bases and J by 4 bases, with 7 bases between them. CDR3 length: 13 residues. In DNA form, the CDR3 reads TGTGCCAGCAGCGTAGTAGGCTTCTATGGCTACACCTTC. Translated: CASSVVGFYGYTF.

This rearrangement joins TRBV9 to TRBJ2-5, with 12 nucleotides matching TRBD2. The CDR3 is 16 amino acids. Germline CDR1 is SGDLS and CDR2 is YYNGEE. The V and J ends lost 0 bases and 3 bases, in that order; junction bases with no gene match: 3. For the CDR3, the DNA is TGTGCCAGCAGCGTAGTACCTAGCGGGGGGGAAGAGACCCAGTACTTC. Its translation is CASSVVPSGGEETQYF.

The chain's CDR3 is CASSPRQGRGEQFF. CDR3 coding DNA: TGTGCCAGCAGCCCCCGACAGGGGAGAGGAGAGCAGTTCTTC. The rearrangement links TRBV9 to TRBJ2-1; 8 positions agree with TRBD1. There are 14 residues in the CDR3. Germline assignment: CDR1 SGDLS and CDR2 YYNGEE. Trimming cost V 4 bases and J 10 bases; bases outside gene matches: 10. The full variable domain, its missing parts supplied by reference TRBV9 and TRBJ2-1, is DSGVTQTPKHLITATGQRVTLRCSPRSGDLSVYWYQQSLDQGLQFLIQYYNGEERAKGNILERFSAQQFPDLHSELNLSSLELGDSALYFCASSPRQGRGEQFFGPGTRLTVL.

The chain links TRBV5-1 to TRBJ1-5; 9 bases align to TRBD1. Per the germline V gene, CDR1 is SGHRS and CDR2 is YFSETQ. The ends lost 4 bases at V and 7 bases at J; junction bases unmatched: 6. The CDR3 loop spans 14 amino acids. The CDR3 sequence: CASSPTGGGQPQHF. DNA of the CDR3: TGCGCCAGCAGCCCGACAGGGGGTGGACAGCCCCAGCATTTT.

V and J are TRBV6-5 and TRBJ1-2, with no clear D. The CDR3 is made up of 12 amino acids. CDR1 is MNHEY and CDR2 is SVGAGI in the germline V gene. V was clipped by 6 bases and J by 4 bases, with 9 bases between them. In DNA form, the CDR3 reads TGTGCCAGCAGGGGAAGTGTCTATGGCTACACCTTC. Protein: CASRGSVYGYTF.

The CDR3 protein is CASSLGLGRTYEQYF. As DNA, the CDR3 is TGTGCCAGCAGCTTAGGGCTAGGGAGAACCTACGAGCAGTACTTC. The chain employs TRBV7-9 and TRBJ2-7; TRBD2 is a possible D gene (5 bases). Germline CDR1 SEHNR, CDR2 FQNEAQ (reference sequence). V lost 1 base and J 2 bases, leaving 12 bases between the germline ends. The CDR3 is 15 residues long.

V and J are TRBV10-3 and TRBJ1-5; no firm D call. Germline loops: CDR1 ENHRY, CDR2 SYGVKD. The CDR3 is made up of 13 amino acids. V lost 4 bases to trimming and J lost 0 bases, with 4 bases between them. This CDR3 is CAISGVSNQPQHF. CDR3 sequence (DNA): TGTGCCATCAGTGGGGTTAGCAATCAGCCCCAGCATTTT.

V and J are TRBV3-1 (or the pseudogene TRBV3-2) and TRBJ2-2; D ambiguous. V gave up 4 bases and J gave up 4 bases, with 4 bases separating them. Germline CDR1 LGHDT, CDR2 YNNKEL (reference sequence). The CDR3 spans 12 residues. This CDR3 reads CASSPGTGELFF. The CDR3 nucleotides are TGTGCCAGCAGCCCCGGCACCGGGGAGCTGTTTTTT.

V and J are TRBV12-5 and TRBJ2-1, with D perhaps matching TRBD1 or TRBD2 (6 bases each). Per the germline V gene, CDR1 is LGHNT and CDR2 is FRNRAP. CDR3 length equals 13 residues. V lost 7 bases, J lost 9 bases, and 16 bases lay in between. CDR3 amino acids: CASALTGAGEQFF. CDR3 in DNA: TGTGCTAGTGCTCTGACGGGGGCCGGTGAGCAGTTCTTC.